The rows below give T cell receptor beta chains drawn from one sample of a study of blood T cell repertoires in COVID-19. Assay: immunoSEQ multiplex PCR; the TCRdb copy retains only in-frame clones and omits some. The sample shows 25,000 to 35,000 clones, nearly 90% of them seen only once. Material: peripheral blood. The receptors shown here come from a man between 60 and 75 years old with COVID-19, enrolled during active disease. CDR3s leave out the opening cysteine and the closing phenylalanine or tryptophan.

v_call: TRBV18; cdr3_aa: ASSPSGLAGGYTDTQY
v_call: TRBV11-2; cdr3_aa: ASSLGRRVSYEQY
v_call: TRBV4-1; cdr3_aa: ASSQETYSNQPQH
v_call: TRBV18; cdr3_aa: ASSPPTGGSNQPQH
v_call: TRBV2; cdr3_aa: ASSELENTEAF
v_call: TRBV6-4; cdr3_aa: ASSDEPSGADTQY
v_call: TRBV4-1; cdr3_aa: ASSQPGQGVLG
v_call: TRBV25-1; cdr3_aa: ASSYSGNTIY
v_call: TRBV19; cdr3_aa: ASSIVRGEETQY
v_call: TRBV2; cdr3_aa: ASSDRVAGPGGDTQY
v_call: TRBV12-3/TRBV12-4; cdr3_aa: ASSLTADTQY
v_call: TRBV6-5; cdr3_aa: ASHMDRYNEQF
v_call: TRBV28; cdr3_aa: ASSATPGLAVREQF
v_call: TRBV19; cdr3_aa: ASKGMGVSAF
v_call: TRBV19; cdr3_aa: ASSSMGATRVPWTQY
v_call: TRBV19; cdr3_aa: ASSIDGTGAYEQY
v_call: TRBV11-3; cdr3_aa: ASSFGGQEAF
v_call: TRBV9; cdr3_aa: ASSAQGSLNTEAF
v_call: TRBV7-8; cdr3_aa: ASSLAGAYGYT
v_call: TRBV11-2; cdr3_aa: ASSRTSLIDEQY
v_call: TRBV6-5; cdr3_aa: ASKQDMNTEAF
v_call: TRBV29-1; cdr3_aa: SVSRGRANEQF
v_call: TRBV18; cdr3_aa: ASSPPVAGAYEQY
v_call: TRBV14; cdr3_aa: ASSRPWGRGTEAF
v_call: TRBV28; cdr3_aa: ASSEQGSGQGDTEAF
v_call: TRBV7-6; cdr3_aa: ASSPEPASINEQF
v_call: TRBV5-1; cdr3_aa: ASSLQGLAGGNTDTQY
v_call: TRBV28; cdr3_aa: ASHHVRGNYGYT
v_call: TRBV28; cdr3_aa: ASSQQTGEGEPQH
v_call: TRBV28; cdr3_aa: ASSLLGPTGGTDTQY
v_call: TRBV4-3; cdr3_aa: ASSQGVVSANTGELF
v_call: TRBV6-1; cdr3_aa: ASSELTDRSEQY
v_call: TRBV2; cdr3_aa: ASTSGSYEQY
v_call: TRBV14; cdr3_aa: ASSQDIGGDTQY
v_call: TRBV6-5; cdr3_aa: ASSYYRKYNSPLH
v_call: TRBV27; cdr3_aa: ASSNRDSAVLNTEAF
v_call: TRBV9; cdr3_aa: ASSESTGSGEQY
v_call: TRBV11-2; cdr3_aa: ASSPRTGRSSGNTIY
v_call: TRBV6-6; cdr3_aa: ASSRDRGYNEQF
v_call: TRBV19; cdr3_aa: ASSMDPQGLYGYT
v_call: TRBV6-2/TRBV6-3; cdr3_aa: ASSLTGTGGSGNTIY
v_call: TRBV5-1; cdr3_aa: ASSPHPDRDSSSGANVLT
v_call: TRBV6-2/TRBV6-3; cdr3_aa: ASSNHIRGDTQY
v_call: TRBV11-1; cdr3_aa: ASSLGDTLWTEAF